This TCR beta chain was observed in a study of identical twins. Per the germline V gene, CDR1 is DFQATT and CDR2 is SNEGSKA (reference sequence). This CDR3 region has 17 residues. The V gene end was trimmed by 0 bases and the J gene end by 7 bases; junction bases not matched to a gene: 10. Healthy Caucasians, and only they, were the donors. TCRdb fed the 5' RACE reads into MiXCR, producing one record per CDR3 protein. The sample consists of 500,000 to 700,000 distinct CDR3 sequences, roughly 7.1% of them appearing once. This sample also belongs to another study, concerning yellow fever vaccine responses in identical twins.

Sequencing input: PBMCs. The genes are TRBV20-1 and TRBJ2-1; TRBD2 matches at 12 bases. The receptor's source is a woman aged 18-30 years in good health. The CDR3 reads CSARDPLAGGPTNEQFF. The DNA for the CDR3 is TGCAGTGCTAGAGATCCTCTAGCGGGAGGGCCTACGAATGAGCAGTTCTTC.